These T cell receptor beta chains were read from a single sample in a study of blood T cell repertoires in COVID-19. TCRdb's table, derived via immunoSEQ multiplex PCR, lists solely in-frame clones and lacks some. The table records approximately 31,000 clones, 90% to 95% of them present only once. The sample taken for sequencing was peripheral blood. The receptors were gathered from a human donor with active COVID-19. The donor label of this sample is uncertain. Each CDR3 is given with its conserved first and last residue. Fields, in order: D gene, J gene, V gene, clone size, CDR3 DNA, CDR3 protein. D genes are given only for firm matches. Rows may omit the clone size; those that give it use once, few, many or a size class.

TRBD1,TRBJ2-1,TRBV6-2/TRBV6-3,NA,TGTGCCAGCAGTCTTAACAGGGGGGAGCCCTACAATGAGCAGTTCTTC,CASSLNRGEPYNEQFF
TRBD2,TRBJ2-2,TRBV9,NA,TGTGCCAGCAGCGCCGTAGGACTAGCGGGAGCCACCGGGGAGCTGTTTTTT,CASSAVGLAGATGELFF
NA,TRBJ2-7,TRBV7-9,NA,TGTGCCAGCAGCTTAGCGAACAGGGAAAGTGAGCAGTACTTC,CASSLANRESEQYF
NA,TRBJ1-4,TRBV10-3,NA,TGTGCCACTAAGGTGGCCAGGGGTAATGAAAAACTGTTTTTT,CATKVARGNEKLFF
TRBD1,TRBJ1-2,TRBV24-1,NA,TGTGCCACCAGTGAGCCCCCGGGACAGGGGGCGGCGGGTGGCTACACCTTC,CATSEPPGQGAAGGYTF
NA,TRBJ1-4,TRBV5-4,NA,TGTGCCAGCAGCTCTTCGGGTACAACTAATGAAAAACTGTTTTTT,CASSSSGTTNEKLFF
NA,TRBJ2-1,TRBV5-1,NA,TGCGCCAGCAGCTTGGGGGAGAGCTCCTACAATGAGCAGTTCTTC,CASSLGESSYNEQFF
TRBD2,TRBJ2-2,TRBV11-3,NA,TGTGCCAGCAGCCCGACTAGCGGGGCTGCCGGGGAGCTGTTTTTT,CASSPTSGAAGELFF
NA,TRBJ2-5,TRBV30,NA,TGTGCCTCTCACAGAGCCCCAGGGGAGACCCAGTACTTC,CASHRAPGETQYF
TRBD1,TRBJ1-1,TRBV4-1,NA,TGCGCCAGCAGCCTATCAGGGGGCTTGAACACTGAAGCTTTCTTT,CASSLSGGLNTEAFF
NA,TRBJ2-1,TRBV4-2,NA,TGTGCCAGCAGCCAAGGGCTGACCTACAATGAGCAGTTCTTC,CASSQGLTYNEQFF
TRBD2,TRBJ2-7,TRBV2,NA,TGTGCCAGCAGCGAACATTGGGCTAGCGGGGCCAACTACGAGCAGTACTTC,CASSEHWASGANYEQYF
NA,TRBJ2-6,TRBV28,NA,TGTGCCAGCAGTTTATCCCACTCTGGGGCCAACGTCCTGACTTTC,CASSLSHSGANVLTF
NA,TRBJ1-2,TRBV11-2,NA,TGTGCCAGCAGCTTATCTTCTGGAGACTATGGCTACACCTTC,CASSLSSGDYGYTF
NA,TRBJ2-4,TRBV30,NA,TGTGCCTGGAGTGAGGCAGGGATCGCCAAAAACATTCAGTACTTC,CAWSEAGIAKNIQYF
NA,TRBJ2-1,TRBV28,NA,TGTGCCAGCAGTCGGGAGTCCTACAATGAGCAGTTCTTC,CASSRESYNEQFF
NA,TRBJ2-3,TRBV12-3/TRBV12-4,NA,TGTGCCAGCAGTTTACCACAGGGCTCGCAGTATTTT,CASSLPQGSQYF
NA,TRBJ1-2,TRBV7-9,few,TGTGCCAGCAGCTTAGTGAGCGGGATGGATGGCTACACCTTC,CASSLVSGMDGYTF
NA,TRBJ2-1,TRBV2,NA,TGTGCCAGCAGCCAGGGATCCTTCCCCAATGAGCAGTTCTTC,CASSQGSFPNEQFF
TRBD1,TRBJ2-7,TRBV28,NA,TGTGCCAGCAGTTTACCCCCGGGACAGGGGCCATTCGGGGAGCAGTACTTC,CASSLPPGQGPFGEQYF
NA,TRBJ2-7,TRBV6-5,NA,TGTGCCAGCAGTTACTCGACTCCCCAGTCCTACGAGCAGTACTTC,CASSYSTPQSYEQYF
TRBD1,TRBJ2-7,TRBV4-1,NA,TGCGCCAGCAGCCAAGAATCCAGGGGGCTCTCCTACGAGCAGTACTTC,CASSQESRGLSYEQYF
NA,TRBJ1-1,TRBV10-3,NA,TGTGCCATCAGCCCCGGTCTGAACACTGAAGCTTTCTTT,CAISPGLNTEAFF
NA,TRBJ2-6,TRBV9,NA,TGTGCCAGCAGCGTAGATCCTTTCTCTGGGGCCAACGTCCTGACTTTC,CASSVDPFSGANVLTF
NA,TRBJ2-1,TRBV4-3,NA,TGCGCCAGCAGCTCGCGTGCGGGGGAGCAGTTCTTC,CASSSRAGEQFF
TRBD1,TRBJ1-2,TRBV19,NA,TGTGCCAGTAACAGGGGCGACTATGGCTACACCTTC,CASNRGDYGYTF
NA,TRBJ1-2,TRBV7-9,NA,TGTGCCAGCAGCCCGCAGGACTTCTATGGCTACACCTTC,CASSPQDFYGYTF
TRBD1,TRBJ1-1,TRBV27,NA,TGTGCCAGCAGGCGGACAGGGGGCATGAACACTGAAGCTTTCTTT,CASRRTGGMNTEAFF
TRBD1,TRBJ1-1,TRBV6-2/TRBV6-3,NA,TGTGCCAGCAGTAGGGGACAGGAGAAAGCTTTCTTT,CASSRGQEKAFF
NA,TRBJ2-2,TRBV9,few,TGTGCCAGCAGCTCACACGTTACCGGGGAGCTGTTTTTT,CASSSHVTGELFF
TRBD1,TRBJ1-1,TRBV10-2,NA,TGCGCCAGCAGTGAGACCCAGGGGGCCGACACTGAAGCTTTCTTT,CASSETQGADTEAFF
TRBD1,TRBJ2-1,TRBV19,once,TGTGCCAGCGCCCCGGGACAGGGATTCAATGAGCAGTTCTTC,CASAPGQGFNEQFF
TRBD1,TRBJ2-6,TRBV11-2,NA,TGTGCCAGCAGGCGACAGGGCAAATTTAGCTCTGGGGCCAACGTCCTGACTTTC,CASRRQGKFSSGANVLTF
NA,TRBJ2-7,TRBV15,NA,TGTGCCACCAGTGAACGGAGCGGGCGCCTCTACGAGCAGTACTTC,CATSERSGRLYEQYF
NA,TRBJ2-5,TRBV7-2,NA,TGTGCCAGCAGCTCCGATTCGGGGCAAGAGACCCAGTACTTC,CASSSDSGQETQYF
TRBD1,TRBJ2-5,TRBV19,NA,TGTGCCAGTAGTATTGATAGGGGGCTGGAGACCCAGTACTTC,CASSIDRGLETQYF
NA,TRBJ2-3,TRBV9,NA,TGTGCCAGCAGCGTAGGAGGGGGGGCGACGGCAGATACGCAGTATTTT,CASSVGGGATADTQYF
NA,TRBJ1-5,TRBV27,NA,TGTGCCAGCAGGACAGCAGCTTCGCATAATCAGCCCCAGCATTTT,CASRTAASHNQPQHF
TRBD1,TRBJ1-2,TRBV19,NA,TGTGCCAGTAGTATGAGACAGGGGGCCTATGGCTACACCTTC,CASSMRQGAYGYTF
TRBD2,TRBJ2-2,TRBV9,NA,TGTGCCAGCAGCGCTCTAGCGGGGGTCACCGGGGAGCTGTTTTTT,CASSALAGVTGELFF
NA,TRBJ2-7,TRBV29-1,NA,TGCAGCGTTGTTGGTTTTAAAGCCGCCGGGGGCGAGCAGTACTTC,CSVVGFKAAGGEQYF
NA,TRBJ2-7,TRBV11-2,NA,TGTGCCAGCAGCTTGACCAGGGAGGTTGGCGAGCAGTACTTC,CASSLTREVGEQYF
TRBD2,TRBJ2-5,TRBV7-7,once,TGTGCCAGCAGCTCTCATCGGGGACTAGCGGGAGACCAAGAGACCCAGTACTTC,CASSSHRGLAGDQETQYF
NA,TRBJ2-7,TRBV9,NA,TGTGCCAGCAGCGTAAGCTCAGGGGCGGGTGAGCAGTACTTC,CASSVSSGAGEQYF
TRBD1,TRBJ2-7,TRBV30,NA,TGTGCTTCACAGGGGGCGCGATACGAGCAGTACTTC,CASQGARYEQYF
NA,TRBJ1-4,TRBV10-1,NA,TGCGCCAACTTCGACAGCCTTAATGAAAAACTGTTTTTT,CANFDSLNEKLFF
TRBD1,TRBJ1-2,TRBV7-2,once,TGTGCCAGCAGCTTAGCGCACGGACAGGGTGAGGCCGGCTACACCTTC,CASSLAHGQGEAGYTF
TRBD2,TRBJ2-7,TRBV11-1,once,TGTGCCAGCAGCTTAGCGGGTAGACTAGCCTCCGAGCAGTACTTC,CASSLAGRLASEQYF
NA,TRBJ2-1,TRBV13,few,TGTGCCAGCAGCGGGGGGAAAAACGAGCAGTTCTTC,CASSGGKNEQFF
NA,TRBJ2-5,TRBV5-6,NA,TGTGCCAGCAACCCGGCGGAGGGAACGTTCTCCCTCCAAGAGACCCAGTACTTC,CASNPAEGTFSLQETQYF